The 14 T cell receptor beta chains below come from one sample, sequenced in a study of T cell repertoires and HLA-DP antigens. These receptors are not linked to any known antigen. Sequencing used immunoSEQ multiplex PCR; TCRdb keeps in-frame clones, though not all of them. The sample shows about 89,000 clones, roughly 86% of them seen only once. The sample was CD4+ T cells from PBMCs. These receptor sequences come from a man over 45 in good health and CMV-seronegative.

This clone was found once. The chain links TRBV7-6 to TRBJ2-5; TRBD2 matches at 13 bases. The CDR3 totals 15 residues. Germline-derived CDR1 and CDR2 are SGHVS and FNYEAQ. The V and J ends lost 4 bases and 5 bases, in that order; junction bases with no gene match: 4. The CDR3 spells CASSSGTSGAETQYF. As DNA, the CDR3 is TGTGCCAGCAGCTCCGGGACTAGCGGGGCCGAGACCCAGTACTTC.

This clone occurred once. The V and J genes are TRBV6-6 and TRBJ1-5, with D possibly TRBD1 on 5 matching bases. The ends were cut back, 0 bases at V and 9 bases at J, with 12 bases in the middle. CDR3 size: 14 residues. CDR1 is MNHNY and CDR2 is SVGAGI in the germline V gene (reference sequence). CDR3 in amino acids: CASSYSGQLRPQHF. The DNA of the CDR3 is TGTGCCAGCAGTTACTCGGGGCAGCTTCGGCCCCAGCATTTT.

This clone was picked up a small number of times. The chain combines TRBV7-8 with TRBJ2-5; D gene uncertain. The CDR3 has 16 amino acids. Germline V lookup: CDR1 SGHVS, CDR2 FQNEAQ. Trimming took 1 base from V and 5 from J, leaving 17 bases between them. CDR3 bases: TGTGCCAGCAGCTTAGTGAGGCTAATCCTAAGGGAGACCCAGTACTTC. Its protein is CASSLVRLILRETQYF.

CDR3: CASSQRDLANYGYTF. The CDR3 DNA reads TGTGCCAGCAGTCAAAGAGATTTAGCTAACTATGGCTACACCTTC. The V and J genes are TRBV11-2 and TRBJ1-2; D gene unclear. CDR3 size: 15 residues. Trimming took 6 bases from V and 0 from J, leaving 14 bases between them. Germline loops: CDR1 SGHAT, CDR2 FQNNGV.

The chain recombines TRBV18 with TRBJ1-1; D gene uncertain. Germline-derived CDR1 and CDR2 are KGHSH and LQKENI. V was cut by 2 bases and J by 5 bases, with 12 bases left in between. The CDR3 sequence is 14 residues long. The CDR3 DNA reads as TGTGCCAGCTCACCAACACCTATGGGGACTGAAGCTTTCTTT. Amino acids: CASSPTPMGTEAFF.

The V gene is TRBV28, the J gene TRBJ2-5, with 8 bases that match TRBD1. V lost 6 bases to trimming and J lost 1 base; unmatched junction nucleotides: 4. Germline lookup yields CDR1 MDHEN and CDR2 SYDVKM. This CDR3 comprises 14 residues. CDR3 region: CASRPTGGQETQYF. CDR3 nucleotides: TGTGCCAGCAGACCTACAGGGGGCCAAGAGACCCAGTACTTC.

The rearrangement links TRBV9 to TRBJ2-7, with a tentative D call TRBD1 (5 bases). The V gene lost 5 bases and the J gene lost 2 bases, with 14 bases spanning the gap. The CDR3 spans 14 residues. Germline CDR1 reads SGDLS; CDR2 reads YYNGEE. The DNA of the CDR3 is TGTGCCAGCAGTAGGACACTCGTCGCCTACGAGCAGTACTTC. It codes for CASSRTLVAYEQYF.

The chain recombines TRBV10-3 with TRBJ2-3; D tentatively fits TRBD1 or TRBD2 (5 bases each). V lost 9 bases to trimming and J lost 7 bases, with 23 bases between them. Germline V gives CDR1 ENHRY, CDR2 SYGVKD. The CDR3 runs to 15 residues. The DNA for the CDR3 is TGTGCCATTTCGTATGAGGGGCGACCCCCTTATACGCAGTATTTT. This gives the protein CAISYEGRPPYTQYF.

This chain connects TRBV6-4 to TRBJ1-1; a weak D match, TRBD1 (6 bases). The V gene lost 0 bases and the J gene lost 4 bases, with 9 bases spanning the gap. This CDR3 contains 14 residues. Germline CDR1 is MRHNA and CDR2 is SNTAGT. The CDR3 nucleotides are TGTGCCAGCAGTGACTCAAACAGGGCCACTGAAGCTTTCTTT. It translates to CASSDSNRATEAFF.

The chain employs TRBV7-2 and TRBJ2-5, with D maybe TRBD2 (6 bases). The length of the CDR3 is 14 residues. Germline V lookup: CDR1 SGHTA, CDR2 FQGNSA. The V and J ends lost 3 bases and 2 bases respectively, with 10 bases between them. For the CDR3, the DNA is TGTGCCAGCAGCTTTTACGGAGGGCAAGAGACCCAGTACTTC. Its translation is CASSFYGGQETQYF.

This clone is judged medium-sized. This rearrangement joins TRBV5-1 to TRBJ1-4; no firm D call. The CDR3 runs 15 residues. V gave up 7 bases and J gave up 6 bases, with 19 bases separating them. The germline V gene encodes CDR1 SGHRS and CDR2 YFSETQ. For the CDR3, the DNA is TGCGCCAGCTCTAGTACTGCTCTAGGTCATGAAAAACTGTTTTTT. Amino acids: CASSSTALGHEKLFF.

CDR3 in DNA: TGCGCCAGCAGACAACGCTCCGGGACAGAGAACACTGAAGCTTTCTTT. It specifies CASRQRSGTENTEAFF. The V gene is TRBV5-1, the J gene TRBJ1-1; 7 bases are shared with TRBD1. V dropped 5 bases and J dropped 1; count of bases not matched to a gene: 11. Germline CDR1 and CDR2: SGHRS and YFSETQ. This CDR3 is built from 16 residues.

The chain links TRBV7-9 to TRBJ2-7, with 15 bases matching TRBD2. The CDR3 sequence is 17 residues long. Losses at the gene ends were 0 bases for V and 5 bases for J; bases not matched to a gene: 5. Germline V gives CDR1 SEHNR, CDR2 FQNEAQ (reference sequence). The CDR3 DNA is TGTGCCAGCAGCTTAGCCCAGGGACTAGCGGGGGGCCACGAGCAGTACTTC. Its protein product is CASSLAQGLAGGHEQYF.

This chain uses TRBV7-9 with TRBJ1-2; tentative D call: TRBD1 (5 bases). The CDR3 runs to 17 residues. The V and J ends lost 3 bases and 4 bases respectively, with 21 bases between them. Germline CDR1 reads SEHNR; CDR2 reads FQNEAQ (reference sequence). DNA of the CDR3: TGTGCCAGCAGCTTGCTCGCTGCAGGGTCCTGGGCCTATGGCTACACCTTC. This sequence encodes CASSLLAAGSWAYGYTF.